This T cell receptor (beta chain) comes out of a study of blood T cell dynamics during melanoma immunotherapy (TCRdb year 2020). Describing the broader study: Patients had metastatic melanoma and received first-line pembrolizumab or nivolumab plus ipilimumab as standard of care in the United Kingdom. A training cohort was formed from consecutive patients, and a further independent group of patients from the same centre was pooled into an external validation set. Peripheral T cell receptor repertoires of metastatic melanoma patients were profiled before and after one cycle of checkpoint inhibitor therapy to find early correlates of response.

About this clone itself: Its antigen has not been determined. No base quality information exists; no much larger clone differs at one position.

Overall results and qualifications from the work: Whether the T cell clones behind the repertoire changes were melanoma-specific or instead reflected general immune activation was something the study could not determine. Of the sorted CD8+ subsets, TIE cells had both the greatest clonality and the greatest similarity to cfDNA CDR3 sequences, which suggests active turnover converging on dominant clones. The relatively small sample size was acknowledged as something that could potentially limit how far the results can be generalized.

The time point label here, explained by the study, means: week 3, after first cycle of checkpoint inhibitor. Blood was sampled before treatment (T0) and at week 3 (W3), after the first cycle of checkpoint blockade. Except for a couple of patients with rapid clinical progression, response was assessed 12 weeks after the first infusion by RECIST 1.1; disease control meant complete response, partial response or stable disease. Patients were excluded for prior systemic cancer treatment, concomitant immunosuppressant therapy or synchronous other active malignancies. In six patients, three with progression and three with disease control, sorted CD8+ memory and naive T cell subsets were sequenced at T0 and W3. PBMC were isolated from blood with Lymphoprep and SepMate tubes, followed by red cell lysis. QIAamp DNA Blood Mini kits were used to extract DNA from PBMC and sorted T cell subsets. CD8+ T cell subsets were live-sorted on a FACSAria III cytometer and were frozen prior to DNA extraction. Fresh PBMC for flow cytometry were held at 4°C in PBS with around 1.9% fetal bovine serum and analyzed within 25 hours.

For each sorted CD8+ T cell subset, the entire amount of extracted DNA went into the assay. TCR beta CDR3 sequences were amplified from genomic DNA using the immunoSEQ TCRb Assay kit according to manufacturer instructions. The KAPA Library Quantification Kit for Illumina platforms was used to quantify pooled libraries by qPCR. Sequencing of the pooled libraries was done on an Illumina NextSeq 500, with clustering at roughly 0.6-1.1 pM. Regarding the original processing steps: TCR data were analyzed with immunoSEQ ANALYZER and the R LymphoSeq package. A rearrangement efficiency score was calculated as productive divided by the sum of productive and non-productive CDR3 sequences. Clonality was assessed using the Gini coefficient and diversity using the Renyi index at alpha=1, with pairwise comparisons between timepoints within each patient. In LymphoSeq, clonal relatedness was computed using an edit distance of 3, and repertoire similarity was computed using the Bhattacharyya coefficient. Linear discriminant analysis on week-3 changes in clonality and diversity was built with the R MASS and caret packages to classify response. In TCRdb, the immuneACCESS table is reduced to in-frame sequences with V and J assigned. These tables do not hold every clone; where another copy was compared, an unresolved V gene accounts for under half, and the others remain unexplained. The V and J calls and clone size are taken from that table; D and trimming were inferred from the DNA. The sample table holds fewer than 20,000 clones, of which 94% were seen once. 0.2% to 0.25% of the sample is held by the ten biggest clonotypes.

V is pruned by 4 bases and J by 5 bases, leaving 11 bases of the junction without a gene match. CDR1 and CDR2, per the germline V gene (reference sequence), are LNHDA and SQIVND. From cysteine to phenylalanine, the CDR3 is 17 amino acids long. Only the CDR3 DNA stays, 51 bases, in frame from base 1. Recombination connected TRBV19 to TRBJ1-5, and TRBD1 matches 10 of the central bases. The receptor's source is a human donor with melanoma. The sequences come from effector memory CD8+ T cells from blood, collected from a patient treated with checkpoint blockade. The DNA sequence is given as TGTGCCAGTAGTACCCCGGGACAGGGGCCGTACGATCAGCCCCAGCATTTT. It translates as CASSTPGQGPYDQPQHF. Supplemented by the reference TRBV19 and TRBJ1-5 proteins around the CDR3, the complete variable domain is DGGITQSPKYLFRKEGQNVTLSCEQNLNHDAMYWYRQDPGQGLRLIYYSQIVNDFQKGDIAEGYSVSREKKESFPLTVTSAQKNPTAFYLCASSTPGQGPYDQPQHFGDGTRLSIL.